This T cell receptor (beta chain) was found in a study of blood T cell repertoires in COVID-19 (dated by TCRdb to 2020 to 2022). Looking at the study overall: Collaborator samples came from the United States, Italy and Spain and covered acute and convalescent phases of COVID-19. Deeply sampled blood TCRbeta repertoires from subjects exposed to, actively infected with, or recovered from COVID-19 were included in the dataset. Nearly every sample came with metadata listing a de-identified subject ID, COVID-19 status, age in years and sex. The repertoires were made available in a free public database intended to serve as a resource for research on the immune response to SARS-CoV-2. Where available, HLA class I and class II types were obtained from metadata supplied by the sample provider rather than from assay-based typing. The samples were drawn from the first 160 participants of the ongoing ImmuneRACE study and from some 1,300 subjects provided by 6 global collaborators. The prospective study material was composed of cDNA or gDNA derived from T cells, B-cell-depleted T cells, or PBMCs. The study at large found these results: Clinical and demographic metadata were provided uncurated, with the amount varying by source and participant.

TCRbeta CDR3 regions were amplified from genomic DNA by means of the immunoSEQ Assay, a bias-controlled multiplex PCR. In the source study's methods: The number of nucleated cells in each sample was estimated from the amplification of reference gene primers within the assay. Sequence reads were collapsed and filtered to measure the absolute abundance of every unique TCRbeta CDR3 rearrangement. For each sample, productive Simpson clonality was calculated as the square root of Simpson's diversity index over productive rearrangements. TCRdb re-hosts the immuneACCESS table, in-frame sequences only. Its copies lack some clones; in the studies checked, an unresolved V gene accounts for under half of them, and the cause for the rest is not known. V, J and clone size reflect that table, while D and trimming were determined from the DNA. The sample table holds fewer than 200,000 clones, of which around three quarters were seen once. 6.5% of the sample comes from the top ten.

The CDR3 has 13 amino acids, counting the end cysteine and phenylalanine. CDR3 DNA only is kept here, 39 bases in frame from base 1. Per the germline V gene, KGHDR is the CDR1 and SFDVKD is the CDR2. V and J lose 0 bases and 5 bases, and a span of 4 bases separates them. Collaborating institutions collected whole blood in K2EDTA tubes following their own protocols. Collaborator samples were shipped for TCRbeta analysis as frozen whole blood, isolated PBMCs, or DNA extracted from either sample type. On this clone: It lacks a known antigen. Base quality data are lacking; no much larger clone is found one base away.

This sequence uses TRBV24-1 and TRBJ2-1, with no reliable assignment of the D segment. The receptor comes from a man between 65 and 80 years old with active or convalescent COVID-19. The sequenced material came from peripheral blood. The nucleotide sequence is TGTGCCACCAGTGATTTGCGAGACAATGAGCAGTTCTTC. This encodes CATSDLRDNEQFF.